The 29 T cell receptor beta chains listed next were all sequenced from one sample in a study of CD8 T cells in Susac syndrome (dated by TCRdb to about 2019). The library came from the immunoSEQ multiplex PCR assay. RNA was extracted with the RNeasy kit and 0.5 to 1 ug was reverse transcribed using random hexamers. The public reads were reprocessed in TCRdb via fastp at Q25 and MiXCR, keeping in-frame beta chains. Every entry covers one CDR3 protein and lists the most common genes and DNA from its rows. A total of some 190,000 distinct CDR3 sequences appear in this sample, roughly 94% of them only once. The ten most abundant clones make up about 0.1% of the sample. The specimen was CD4+ T cells from PBMCs. The receptors stem from a human donor in good health.

On this clonotype itself: A read error may produce the germline difference seen at one junction end. The rearrangement joins TRBV15 to TRBJ2-2, with D unclear. CDR1 and CDR2 from the germline V gene are LNHNV and YYDKDF (reference sequence). The CDR3 has 15 amino acids. This CDR3 reads CATSRDYAKTGELFF. DNA for the CDR3: TGTGCCACCAGCAGAGATTACGCGAAGACCGGGGAGCTGTTTTTT.

The chain has TRBV20-1 and TRBJ1-1; tentative D call: TRBD1 (5 bases). Per the germline V gene, CDR1 is DFQATT and CDR2 is SNEGSKA (reference sequence). With 6 bases removed from V and 4 bases from J, the gap between germline ends came to 12 bases. This CDR3 contains 12 residues. CDR3 protein: CSAQTRGTEAFF. In nucleotides, the CDR3 is TGCAGTGCCCAAACGAGGGGCACTGAAGCTTTCTTT.

This clonotype was picked up one time. This rearrangement joins TRBV7-9 to TRBJ1-1; no definite D call. The germline V and J ends were trimmed by 0 bases and 1 base, with 6 bases remaining between them. The CDR3 is made up of 14 amino acids. The germline V gene has CDR1 SEHNR and CDR2 FQNEAQ (reference sequence). CDR3 amino acids: CASSLAGKNTEAFF. In DNA, the CDR3 is TGTGCCAGCAGCTTAGCCGGTAAGAACACTGAAGCTTTCTTT.

The chain carries TRBV5-6 and TRBJ2-7, with D uncertain. Trimming cost V 3 bases and J 2 bases, with 3 bases left between them. CDR1 and CDR2 from the germline V gene are SGHDT and YYEEEE. The length of the CDR3 is 11 residues. The CDR3 loop reads CASSSTYEQYF. In DNA, the CDR3 is TGTGCCAGCAGCTCCACCTACGAGCAGTACTTC.

This clonotype was counted once. This rearrangement joins TRBV7-9 to TRBJ2-3; tentatively, D is TRBD1 or TRBD2 (6 bases each). CDR3 length: 14 amino acids. Trimming took 5 bases from V and 8 from J, leaving 17 bases between them. Per germline, CDR1 SEHNR and CDR2 FQNEAQ (reference sequence). This CDR3 is CASSRGQGGGTQYF. The CDR3 DNA reads as TGTGCCAGCAGCCGCGGTCAAGGAGGGGGTACGCAGTATTTT.

This chain uses TRBV2 with TRBJ2-3; possible D gene TRBD1, 5 bases. Trimming took 5 bases from V and 4 from J, leaving 10 bases between them. The CDR3 covers 13 residues. CDR1 and CDR2 (germline): SNHLY, FYNNEI. CDR3 sequence reads: CASSRGGADTQYF. The CDR3 DNA reads TGTGCCAGCAGTAGGGGCGGAGCAGATACGCAGTATTTT.

This clonotype was seen only once. This chain connects TRBV11-1 to TRBJ2-1; D remains ambiguous. Deletions cut 1 base from V and 3 bases from J, with 4 bases between. This CDR3 region has 13 residues. Germline values: CDR1 SGHAT, CDR2 FQDESV (reference sequence). The DNA of the CDR3 is TGTGCCAGCAGCTTAGGCCACTACAATGAGCAGTTCTTC. This translates into CASSLGHYNEQFF.

CDR3 DNA: TGTGCCTGGAGACCCCCAGGTTTGAACACTGAAGCTTTCTTT. It is translated as CAWRPPGLNTEAFF. The gene calls are TRBV30 and TRBJ1-1, with no clear D. V lost 3 bases, J lost 0 bases, and 11 bases lay in between. This CDR3 is 14 amino acids long. The germline V gene has CDR1 GTSNPN and CDR2 SVGIG (reference sequence).

The V call is TRBV29-1, the J call TRBJ2-1, with D uncertain. Trimming removed 8 bases from V and 1 base from J, with 9 bases in between. Germline values: CDR1 SQVTM, CDR2 ANQGSEA. The CDR3 sequence is 12 residues long. CDR3 residues: CSTEGSYNEQFF. The CDR3 nucleotides read TGCAGCACGGAAGGGTCCTACAATGAGCAGTTCTTC.

This clonotype was counted a few times. The chain recombines TRBV29-1 with TRBJ2-7; TRBD2 might be the D (5 bases). The CDR3 totals 11 residues. V lost 4 bases, J lost 4 bases, and 8 bases lay in between. Germline CDR1 reads SQVTM; CDR2 reads ANQGSEA. The DNA for the CDR3 is TGCAGCGTTGGTAGCGAATACGAGCAGTACTTC. Its translation is CSVGSEYEQYF.

The chain uses TRBV12-3 or TRBV12-4 and TRBJ1-1, with D possibly TRBD1 on 5 matching bases. The CDR3 runs 15 residues. The germline V and J ends were trimmed by 6 bases and 1 base, with 15 bases remaining between them. CDR3 DNA sequence: TGTGCCAGCAGCCGCCGTACAGGCTGGAACACTGAAGCTTTCTTT. Protein product: CASSRRTGWNTEAFF.

This clonotype was recorded only once. The CDR3 spells CATSRDVKDYEQYF. The CDR3 DNA reads TGTGCCACCAGCAGAGATGTCAAGGACTACGAGCAGTACTTC. This chain uses TRBV15 with TRBJ2-7; D remains ambiguous. V was cut by 0 bases and J by 3 bases, with 9 bases left in between. Looked up from germline, CDR1 is LNHNV and CDR2 is YYDKDF (reference sequence). This CDR3 has 14 amino acids.

This clonotype was recorded once. This chain uses TRBV7-2 with TRBJ2-7; TRBD2 agrees at 7 bases. This CDR3 contains 12 residues. With 5 bases clipped from V and 9 bases from J, the junction kept 7 bases outside the gene matches. In germline, CDR1 is SGHTA, CDR2 FQGNSA. CDR3 sequence reads: CASSTAPGGQYF. The CDR3 nucleotides read TGTGCCAGCAGCACCGCCCCGGGGGGGCAGTACTTC.

This rearrangement joins TRBV7-9 to TRBJ2-6; 8 bases map to TRBD1. This CDR3 has 17 amino acids. Germline values: CDR1 SEHNR, CDR2 FQNEAQ (reference sequence). Trimming took 3 bases from V and 0 from J; bases not matched to a gene: 4. The CDR3 loop reads CASSFGQGYSGANVLTF. CDR3 bases: TGTGCCAGCAGCTTCGGACAGGGTTACTCTGGGGCCAACGTCCTGACTTTC.

The V gene is TRBV20-1, the J gene TRBJ2-3, with D possibly matching TRBD2 (6 bases). From germline, CDR1 is DFQATT and CDR2 SNEGSKA (reference sequence). Trimming stripped 3 bases from V and 9 bases from J, with 16 bases between. The CDR3 has 13 amino acids. CDR3 sequence (DNA): TGCAGTGCTAGGGCCCTGGGACTGCCCACGCAGTATTTT. Translating gives CSARALGLPTQYF.

This clonotype appeared a single time. The V gene is TRBV6-2 or TRBV6-3, the J gene TRBJ1-2; tentative D call: TRBD1 (5 bases). The CDR3 consists of 13 residues. V lost 7 bases to trimming and J lost 4 bases, with 13 bases between them. The germline V gene has CDR1 MNHEY and CDR2 SVGEGT. The CDR3 is CASKDRSSYGYTF. The DNA for the CDR3 is TGTGCCAGCAAAGACAGATCTTCCTATGGCTACACCTTC.

V is TRBV12-3 or TRBV12-4 and J is TRBJ1-1; D call uncertain. CDR3 length: 12 residues. Trimming pared 1 base from V and 1 base from J, leaving 1 base between. CDR3 protein: CASSLENTEAFF. The CDR3 coding sequence is TGTGCCAGCAGTTTAGAGAACACTGAAGCTTTCTTT.

The genes are TRBV30 and TRBJ2-7; D is perhaps TRBD1 or TRBD2 (6 bases each). In germline, CDR1 is GTSNPN, CDR2 SVGIG (reference sequence). The CDR3 runs to 16 residues. V gave up 2 bases and J gave up 0 bases, with 17 bases separating them. The CDR3 sequence: CAWSNVRRGSSYEQYF. The DNA of the CDR3 is TGTGCCTGGAGTAATGTACGGAGGGGGAGCTCCTACGAGCAGTACTTC. The whole variable domain, filled in from reference TRBV30 and TRBJ2-7, reads SQTIHQWPATLVQPVGSPLSLECTVEGTSNPNLYWYRQAAGRGLQLLFYSVGIGQISSEVPQNLSASRPQDRQFILSSKKLLLSDSGFYLCAWSNVRRGSSYEQYFGPGTRLTVT.

This chain links TRBV30 with TRBJ2-1; D gene unclear. V dropped 0 bases and J dropped 9 bases, with 12 bases sitting between them. The CDR3 has 13 amino acids. CDR1 is GTSNPN and CDR2 is SVGIG in the germline V gene (reference sequence). CDR3 DNA sequence: TGTGCCTGGAGTGTACATGGAGACGGTGAGCAGTTCTTC. Protein sequence: CAWSVHGDGEQFF.

V usage is TRBV15 and J usage is TRBJ2-1; the match to TRBD2 covers 11 bases. Germline assignment: CDR1 LNHNV and CDR2 YYDKDF (reference sequence). V was clipped by 10 bases and J by 0 bases; unmatched bases: 2. CDR3 length: 14 amino acids. The CDR3 DNA reads TGTGCCAGCACTAGCGGGAGCTCCTACAATGAGCAGTTCTTC. This codes for CASTSGSSYNEQFF.

The chain combines TRBV29-1 with TRBJ2-6, with no clear D. The length of the CDR3 is 13 residues. V lost 4 bases, J lost 0 bases, and 4 bases lay in between. Germline loops: CDR1 SQVTM, CDR2 ANQGSEA. CDR3 sequence (DNA): TGCAGCGTTGCAGTCTCTGGGGCCAACGTCCTGACTTTC. Its translation is CSVAVSGANVLTF.

V usage is TRBV6-2 or TRBV6-3 and J usage is TRBJ1-5; D not resolved. Germline CDR1 reads MNHEY; CDR2 reads SVGEGT. V shed 8 bases and J shed 4 bases, with 15 bases lying between them. The length of the CDR3 is 14 residues. CDR3 in DNA: TGTGCCAGCTCGAAAAGGGTAAAAAATCAGCCCCAGCATTTT. It specifies CASSKRVKNQPQHF.

This sequence joins TRBV29-1 and TRBJ2-7; TRBD2 aligns across 10 bases. From germline, CDR1 is SQVTM and CDR2 ANQGSEA. The CDR3 is 13 amino acids. The J segment lost 6 bases and the V segment lost 4 bases, leaving 6 bases of the junction unmatched. This CDR3 reads CSVGLAGVGEQYF. CDR3 sequence (DNA): TGCAGCGTTGGGCTAGCGGGAGTTGGCGAGCAGTACTTC.

V usage is TRBV20-1 and J usage is TRBJ2-3; D gene ambiguous. V was shortened by 5 bases and J by 4 bases, with 10 bases between the two germline ends. This CDR3 spans 12 amino acids. Germline loops: CDR1 DFQATT, CDR2 SNEGSKA (reference sequence). This chain's CDR3 is CSASPISDTQYF. Here the CDR3 DNA reads TGCAGTGCTTCGCCGATTTCAGATACGCAGTATTTT.

The V call is TRBV18, the J call TRBJ2-5; 8 bases line up with TRBD1. The germline gives CDR1 KGHSH, CDR2 LQKENI. The CDR3 loop spans 14 amino acids. V gave up 3 bases and J gave up 5 bases; unmatched junction bases: 5. CDR3 residues: CASSPTGAKETQYF. The CDR3, as DNA: TGTGCCAGCTCACCGACAGGGGCAAAGGAGACCCAGTACTTC.

This rearrangement joins TRBV6-4 to TRBJ2-3; D possibly corresponds to TRBD2 (5 bases). Germline V gene data show CDR1 as MRHNA and CDR2 as SNTAGT. The CDR3 runs to 14 residues. The V and J ends lost 8 bases and 3 bases respectively, with 15 bases between them. CDR3 nucleotide sequence: TGTGCCAGCCGGCTAGCACCCCAGACAGATACGCAGTATTTT. Translation: CASRLAPQTDTQYF.

V usage is TRBV27 and J usage is TRBJ1-5, with unresolved D. CDR3 size: 13 residues. Germline-derived CDR1 and CDR2 are MNHEY and SMNVEV (reference sequence). Trimming shortened V by 1 base and J by 2 bases, and 3 bases separated the two germline ends. DNA for the CDR3: TGTGCCAGCAGTTTATTTCGCAATCAGCCCCAGCATTTT. Its protein product is CASSLFRNQPQHF.

V and J are TRBV3-1 and TRBJ2-5, with 10 positions matching TRBD1. The CDR3 has 15 amino acids. CDR1 LGHDT and CDR2 YNNKEL come from the germline V gene (reference sequence). The J segment lost 7 bases and the V segment lost 1 base, leaving 6 bases of the junction unmatched. CDR3 nucleotide sequence: TGTGCCAGCAGCCAAGCGACAGGGGGCGCGGGGACCCAGTACTTC. Its translation: CASSQATGGAGTQYF.

The V and J genes are TRBV11-2 and TRBJ1-1; D unresolved. This CDR3 has 12 residues. Looked up from germline, CDR1 is SGHAT and CDR2 is FQNNGV. Between the trimmed V and J ends, which lost 6 bases and 1 base, there was a span of 6 bases. The CDR3 loop is CASSPRNTEAFF. The CDR3 DNA reads as TGTGCCAGCAGTCCCAGGAACACTGAAGCTTTCTTT. The full variable domain, rest sourced from reference TRBV11-2 and TRBJ1-1, is EAGVAQSPRYKIIEKRQSVAFWCNPISGHATLYWYQQILGQGPKLLIQFQNNGVVDDSQLPKDRFSAERLKGVDSTLKIQPAKLEDSAVYLCASSPRNTEAFFGQGTRLTVV.